This T cell receptor (beta chain) was sequenced in a study of cytomegalovirus exposure and HLA in healthy donors. CDR1 and CDR2 from the germline V gene are KGHSH and LQKENI. CDR3 length: 14 amino acids. The ends were cut back, 3 bases at V and 7 bases at J, with 16 bases in the middle. Findings and caveats of the study: One later analysis, an examination of the 90 to 150 validation repertoires, found that first-cohort TCR clusters tended to co-occur in them.

Sequencing was performed with immunoSEQ multiplex PCR; in TCRdb, only in-frame clones are kept and a portion is missing. Of roughly 60,000 clones in the sample, 90% to 95% were seen once. A word on this clone: What it recognizes is unknown.

The receptor was isolated from a woman aged 25 to 39 in good health and CMV-seronegative. Source material: PBMCs. The V and J genes are TRBV18 and TRBJ2-7, with D possibly matching TRBD2 (5 bases). CDR3 region: CASSPSTPPGEQYF. The CDR3 bases are TGTGCCAGCTCACCTTCCACCCCACCGGGGGAGCAGTACTTC. The full variable domain, with the rest looked up from reference TRBV18 and TRBJ2-7, is NAGVMQNPRHLVRRRGQEARLRCSPMKGHSHVYWYRQLPEEGLKFMVYLQKENIIDESGMPKERFSAEFPKEGPSILRIQQVVRGDSAAYFCASSPSTPPGEQYFGPGTRLTVT.